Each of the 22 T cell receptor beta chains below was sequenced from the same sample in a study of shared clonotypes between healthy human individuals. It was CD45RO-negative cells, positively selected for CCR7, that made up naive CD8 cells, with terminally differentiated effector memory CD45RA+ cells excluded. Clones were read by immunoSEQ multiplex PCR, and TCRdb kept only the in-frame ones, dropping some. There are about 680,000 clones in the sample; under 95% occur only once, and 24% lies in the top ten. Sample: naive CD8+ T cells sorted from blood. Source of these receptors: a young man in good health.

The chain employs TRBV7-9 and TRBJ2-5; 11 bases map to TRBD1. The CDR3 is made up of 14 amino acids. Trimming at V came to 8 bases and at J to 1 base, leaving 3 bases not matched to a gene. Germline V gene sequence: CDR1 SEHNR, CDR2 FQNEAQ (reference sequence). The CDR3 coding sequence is TGTGCCAGCCGCGGACAGGGGGCCCAAGAGACCCAGTACTTC. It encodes CASRGQGAQETQYF.

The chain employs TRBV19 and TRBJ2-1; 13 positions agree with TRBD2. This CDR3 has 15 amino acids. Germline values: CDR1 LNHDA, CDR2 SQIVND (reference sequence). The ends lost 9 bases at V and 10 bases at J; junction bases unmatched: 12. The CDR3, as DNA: TGTGCCAGCCGGAAAGGACTAGCGGGAGAGGAGGAGCAGTTCTTC. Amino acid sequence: CASRKGLAGEEEQFF.

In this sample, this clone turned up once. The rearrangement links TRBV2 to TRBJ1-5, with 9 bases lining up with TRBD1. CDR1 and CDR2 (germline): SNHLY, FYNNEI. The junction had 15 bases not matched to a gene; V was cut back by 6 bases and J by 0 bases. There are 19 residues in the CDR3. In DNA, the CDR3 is TGTGCCAGCAGGGGACTACCGGGACAGGGCACATATAGCAATCAGCCCCAGCATTTT. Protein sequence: CASRGLPGQGTYSNQPQHF.

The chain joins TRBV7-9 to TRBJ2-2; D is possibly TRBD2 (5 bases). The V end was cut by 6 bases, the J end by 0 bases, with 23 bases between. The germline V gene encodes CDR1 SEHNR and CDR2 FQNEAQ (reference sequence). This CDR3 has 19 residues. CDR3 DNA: TGTGCCAGCAGTTTGACAACGGGCGGGCGGGCCGCGAACACCGGGGAGCTGTTTTTT. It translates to CASSLTTGGRAANTGELFF.

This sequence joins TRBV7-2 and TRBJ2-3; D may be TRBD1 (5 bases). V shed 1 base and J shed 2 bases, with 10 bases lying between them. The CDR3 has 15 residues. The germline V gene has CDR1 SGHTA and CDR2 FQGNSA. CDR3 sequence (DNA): TGTGCCAGCAGCTTAGGTTTAGGGGCCACAGATACGCAGTATTTT. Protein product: CASSLGLGATDTQYF.

Here the CDR3 reads CSVDGPGVTKNIQYF. CDR3 DNA: TGCAGCGTGGATGGGCCGGGGGTAACCAAAAACATTCAGTACTTC. The chain uses TRBV29-1 and TRBJ2-4; tentative D call: TRBD2 (6 bases). The CDR3 is 15 residues long. Germline assignment: CDR1 SQVTM and CDR2 ANQGSEA. Trimming removed 6 bases at V and 2 bases at J, with 17 bases between. The full variable domain, in which reference TRBV29-1 and TRBJ2-4 provide the parts outside the CDR3, is SAVISQKPSRDICQRGTSLTIQCQVDSQVTMMFWYRQQPGQSLTLIATANQGSEATYESGFVIDKFPISRPNLTFSTLTVSNMSPEDSSIYLCSVDGPGVTKNIQYFGAGTRLSVL.

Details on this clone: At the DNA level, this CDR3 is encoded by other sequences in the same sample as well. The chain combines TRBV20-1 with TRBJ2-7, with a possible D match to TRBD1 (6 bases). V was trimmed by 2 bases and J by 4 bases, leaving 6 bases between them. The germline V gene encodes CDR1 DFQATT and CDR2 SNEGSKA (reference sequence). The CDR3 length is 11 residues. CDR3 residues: CSARQGYEQYF. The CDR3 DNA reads TGCAGTGCTAGACAGGGGTACGAGCAGTACTTC.

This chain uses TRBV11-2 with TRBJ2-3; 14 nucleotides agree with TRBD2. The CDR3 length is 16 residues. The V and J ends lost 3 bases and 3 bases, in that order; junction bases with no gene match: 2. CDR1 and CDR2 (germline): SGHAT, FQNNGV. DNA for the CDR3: TGTGCCAGCAGCTTGGGGACTAGCGGGAGAACAGATACGCAGTATTTT. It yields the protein CASSLGTSGRTDTQYF.

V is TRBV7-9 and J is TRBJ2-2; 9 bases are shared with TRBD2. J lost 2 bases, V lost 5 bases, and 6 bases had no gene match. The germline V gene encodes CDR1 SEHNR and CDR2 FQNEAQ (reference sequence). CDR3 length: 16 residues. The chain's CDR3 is CASSHLAGLNTGELFF. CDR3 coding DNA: TGTGCCAGCAGCCACCTAGCGGGATTAAACACCGGGGAGCTGTTTTTT. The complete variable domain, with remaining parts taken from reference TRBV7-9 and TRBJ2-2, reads DTGVSQNPRHKITKRGQNVTFRCDPISEHNRLYWYRQTLGQGPEFLTYFQNEAQLEKSRLLSDRFSAERPKGSFSTLEIQRTEQGDSAMYLCASSHLAGLNTGELFFGEGSRLTVL.

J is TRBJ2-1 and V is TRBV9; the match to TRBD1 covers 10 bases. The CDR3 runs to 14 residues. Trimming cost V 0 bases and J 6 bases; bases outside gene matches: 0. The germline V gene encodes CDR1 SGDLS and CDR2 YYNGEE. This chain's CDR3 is CASSVGTGGNEQFF. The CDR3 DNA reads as TGTGCCAGCAGCGTAGGGACAGGGGGCAATGAGCAGTTCTTC.

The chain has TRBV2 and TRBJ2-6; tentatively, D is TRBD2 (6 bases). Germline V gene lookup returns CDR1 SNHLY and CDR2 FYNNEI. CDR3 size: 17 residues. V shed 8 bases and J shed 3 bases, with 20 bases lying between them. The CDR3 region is CASGPSGDLGGANVLTF. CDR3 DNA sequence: TGTGCCAGCGGACCGTCGGGGGATCTAGGTGGGGCCAACGTCCTGACTTTC.

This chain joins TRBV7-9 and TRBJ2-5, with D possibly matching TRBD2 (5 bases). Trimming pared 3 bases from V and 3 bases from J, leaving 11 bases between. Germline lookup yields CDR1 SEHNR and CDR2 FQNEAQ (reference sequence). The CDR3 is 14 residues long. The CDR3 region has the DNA TGTGCCAGCAGCTTCCCTATGCGGGAAGAGACCCAGTACTTC. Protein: CASSFPMREETQYF.

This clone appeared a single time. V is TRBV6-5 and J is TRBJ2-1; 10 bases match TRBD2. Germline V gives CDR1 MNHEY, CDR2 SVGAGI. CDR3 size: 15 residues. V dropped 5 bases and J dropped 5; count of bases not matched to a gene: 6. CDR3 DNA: TGTGCCAGCAGTCAGATACTAGCGGGAAACAATGAGCAGTTCTTC. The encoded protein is CASSQILAGNNEQFF.

The CDR3 reads CASSLVDLWTEAFF. CDR3 nucleotide sequence: TGTGCCAGCAGCTTAGTTGACCTGTGGACTGAAGCTTTCTTT. The gene calls are TRBV11-3 and TRBJ1-1; no reliable D call. In germline, CDR1 is SGHNT, CDR2 YENEEA. This CDR3 contains 14 residues. The V and J ends lost 1 base and 5 bases respectively, with 11 bases between them.

Here the CDR3 DNA reads TGTGCCAGCAGCCCAGGACAGGGTTCGAACACCGGGGAGCTGTTTTTT. Its protein is CASSPGQGSNTGELFF. The V gene is TRBV7-9, the J gene TRBJ2-2, with 8 bases lining up with TRBD1. CDR3 length: 16 amino acids. V was clipped by 5 bases and J by 0 bases; unmatched bases: 5. Germline CDR1 is SEHNR and CDR2 is FQNEAQ (reference sequence).

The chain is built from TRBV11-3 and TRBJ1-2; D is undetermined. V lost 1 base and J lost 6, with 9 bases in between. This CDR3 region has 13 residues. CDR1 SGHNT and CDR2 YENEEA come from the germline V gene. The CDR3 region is CASSLGLRDGYTF. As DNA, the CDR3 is TGTGCCAGCAGCTTAGGCCTCCGGGATGGCTACACCTTC.

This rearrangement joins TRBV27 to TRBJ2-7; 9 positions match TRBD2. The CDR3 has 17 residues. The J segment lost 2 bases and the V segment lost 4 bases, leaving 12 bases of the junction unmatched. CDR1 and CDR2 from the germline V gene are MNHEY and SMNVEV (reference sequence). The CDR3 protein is CASSSFSGSLNPYEQYF. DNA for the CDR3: TGTGCCAGCAGTTCGTTTAGCGGGAGCCTAAACCCCTACGAGCAGTACTTC.

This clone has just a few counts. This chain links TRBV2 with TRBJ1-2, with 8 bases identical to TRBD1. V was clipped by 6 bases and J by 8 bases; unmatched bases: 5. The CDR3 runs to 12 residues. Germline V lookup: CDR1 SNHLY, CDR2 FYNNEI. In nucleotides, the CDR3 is TGTGCCAGCAGAGGGACAGGCGACGGCTACACCTTC. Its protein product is CASRGTGDGYTF.

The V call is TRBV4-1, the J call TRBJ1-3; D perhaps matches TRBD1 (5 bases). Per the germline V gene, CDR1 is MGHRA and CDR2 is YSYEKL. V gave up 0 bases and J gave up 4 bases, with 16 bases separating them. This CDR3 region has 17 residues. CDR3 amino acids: CASSQEPLASGGNTIYF. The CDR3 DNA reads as TGCGCCAGCAGCCAAGAACCGCTTGCCTCAGGGGGAAACACCATATATTTT.

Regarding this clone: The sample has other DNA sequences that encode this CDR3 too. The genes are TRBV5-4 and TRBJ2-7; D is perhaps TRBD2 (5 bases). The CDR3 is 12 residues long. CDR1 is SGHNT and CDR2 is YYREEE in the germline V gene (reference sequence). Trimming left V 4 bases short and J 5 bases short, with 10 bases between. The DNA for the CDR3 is TGTGCCAGCAGCCCCCGGGGTAACGAGCAGTACTTC. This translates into CASSPRGNEQYF.

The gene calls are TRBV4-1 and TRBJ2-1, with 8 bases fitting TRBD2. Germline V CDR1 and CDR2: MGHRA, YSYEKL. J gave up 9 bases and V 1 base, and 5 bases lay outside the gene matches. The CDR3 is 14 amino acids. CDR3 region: CASSQGALAGEQFF. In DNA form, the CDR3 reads TGCGCCAGCAGCCAAGGGGCCCTAGCGGGTGAGCAGTTCTTC.

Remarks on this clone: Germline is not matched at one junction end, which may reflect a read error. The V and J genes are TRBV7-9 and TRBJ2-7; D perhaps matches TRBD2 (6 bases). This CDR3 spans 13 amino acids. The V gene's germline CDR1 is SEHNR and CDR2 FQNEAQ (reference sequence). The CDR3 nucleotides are TGTGCCAGCAGCCTAGCGAATAGCGACGAGCAGTACTTC. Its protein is CASSLANSDEQYF.